Listed below are T cell receptor beta chains from one sample, sequenced in a study of shared clonotypes between healthy human individuals. Data came from immunoSEQ multiplex PCR; TCRdb stores just in-frame clones and leaves some out. This table holds a few million clones, around 94% found once. Specimen: naive CD4+ T cells sorted from blood. These receptors were taken from a man younger than 35 in good health. CDR3s include the opening cysteine and the closing phenylalanine or tryptophan. Each record gives: CDR3 length, J gene, V gene, clone size, CDR3 protein. Clone size appears in some rows only: once, few, many, or a class for an expanded clone.

>13|TRBJ2-7|TRBV13|NA
CASSSGEPNEQYF
>11|TRBJ1-3|TRBV20-1|few
CSARAGNTIYF
>13|TRBJ2-7|TRBV6-1|NA
CASRVDPLSEQYF
>15|TRBJ2-2|TRBV28|NA
CASSRTGPGAGELFF
>15|TRBJ1-1|TRBV9|few
CASSLVQGAGTEAFF
>17|TRBJ2-2|TRBV5-6|NA
CASSLATAGGVSGELFF
>17|TRBJ1-6|TRBV7-2|NA
CASSGGAANSYNSPLHF
>15|TRBJ2-7|TRBV5-4|NA
CASSFTGGGSYEQYF
>12|TRBJ2-1|TRBV10-2|NA
CASTPDYNEQFF
>14|TRBJ2-5|TRBV5-4|NA
CASSLGPVQETQYF
>13|TRBJ1-4|TRBV19|once
CASSRGTNEKLFF
>17|TRBJ2-1|TRBV28|NA
CASSSLAGGRSYNEQFF
>16|TRBJ2-2|TRBV11-2|NA
CASSPWTNQRTGELFF
>15|TRBJ2-1|TRBV7-9|NA
CASSLSQGPYNEQFF
>11|TRBJ2-2|TRBV6-5|NA
CASSRGGELFF
>13|TRBJ1-6|TRBV6-4|NA
CASSEQGASPLHF
>16|TRBJ1-4|TRBV7-9|NA
CASSLRRGGSNEKLFF
>14|TRBJ2-7|TRBV6-5|NA
CASSSARGAYEQYF
>13|TRBJ1-3|TRBV30|NA
CAWSVEAGNTIYF
>15|TRBJ1-5|TRBV5-1|once
CASSLEGGARQPQHF
>13|TRBJ2-7|TRBV6-5|NA
CAISESLAYEQYF
>13|TRBJ2-7|TRBV18|NA
CASSPPLTYEQYF
>16|TRBJ2-2|TRBV7-2|NA
CASSFGTSLSTGELFF
>15|TRBJ2-4|TRBV27|NA
CASSFVSQVKNIQYF
>13|TRBJ2-7|TRBV6-1|NA
CASSEVRRYEQYF
>15|TRBJ2-6|TRBV5-1|NA
CASSLLSPGANVLTF
>13|TRBJ1-2|TRBV27|NA
CASRRDSLWGYTF